This T cell receptor beta chain derives from a study of T cells after yellow fever vaccination. MiXCR was run by TCRdb on the 5' RACE reads, yielding one entry per CDR3 protein. The top ten clones hold 2.5% to 3.5% of a sample with more than 90,000 distinct CDR3 sequences, 7.2% of them seen once. This clonotype was picked up many times. V lost 5 bases to trimming and J lost 1 base, with 14 bases between them. Germline lookup yields CDR1 SGHTA and CDR2 FQGTGA. CDR3 size: 16 residues. The input for sequencing was CD4+ T cells sorted from PBMCs, taken roughly 47 days after the first yellow fever vaccination. V is TRBV7-3 and J is TRBJ2-2; tentative D call: TRBD1 (6 bases). This receptor was taken from a man aged 18 to 29 who received the YFV17D yellow fever vaccine. The CDR3 DNA is TGTGCCAGCAGCCCATTCGGACAGCTGAACACCGGGGAGCTGTTTTTT. As protein: CASSPFGQLNTGELFF.